One sample yielded the 15 T cell receptor beta chains listed below, sequenced in a study of CD8+ T cells in alopecia areata (dated 2018 in TCRdb). Per the publication, the time point label means: about 4 weeks on oral tofacitinib. The sample's treatment or condition label, in plain terms: oral pan-JAK inhibitor, 5-10 mg twice daily. The library was made by the immunoSEQ multiplex PCR assay. RNA was extracted from all samples and reverse transcribed into cDNA, which served as template for TCR sequencing. This immuneACCESS table, as held by TCRdb, lists in-frame sequences with V and J called but not all clones. Of the missing ones, under half trace to an unresolved V gene in checked studies; the others have no known cause. A total of 200,000 to 250,000 clones appear in this sample, around 66% of them only once. Around 4.3% of the sample lies in the top ten. The sequenced sample was CD4+ T cells sorted from blood, obtained at week 4, from a patient treated with tofacitinib. These TCRs come from a human donor with alopecia areata.

The genes are TRBV10-3 and TRBJ2-1; 8 bases map to TRBD2. V gave up 6 bases and J gave up 2 bases; unmatched junction bases: 9. This CDR3 spans 16 amino acids. Per the germline V gene, CDR1 is ENHRY and CDR2 is SYGVKD. The CDR3 protein is CAISPVSGGTYNEQFF. The CDR3 DNA follows: TGTGCCATCAGCCCCGTGAGCGGGGGAACCTACAATGAGCAGTTCTTC.

In its sample, this clone was seen a few times. This rearrangement joins TRBV30 to TRBJ1-6; perhaps TRBD1 as D (6 bases). Trimming pared 2 bases from V and 7 bases from J, leaving 15 bases between. This CDR3 contains 15 residues. The germline CDR1 and CDR2 sequences are GTSNPN and SVGIG (reference sequence). The CDR3 DNA sequence: TGTGCCTGGAGTTTTAGGGGGATGGGGAATTCACCCCTCCACTTT. Translating gives CAWSFRGMGNSPLHF.

This chain connects TRBV6-5 to TRBJ1-2; 8 nucleotides agree with TRBD1. V lost 8 bases, J lost 4 bases, and 6 bases stayed unmatched. The germline CDR1 and CDR2 sequences are MNHEY and SVGAGI. There are 13 residues in the CDR3. CDR3 amino acids: CASQTGDGYGYTF. Here the CDR3 DNA reads TGTGCCAGCCAGACAGGGGATGGCTATGGCTACACCTTC.

This sequence joins TRBV4-2 and TRBJ2-2; D is possibly TRBD2 (5 bases). The CDR3 spans 15 residues. Germline V CDR1 and CDR2: LGHNA, YNFKEQ. V was trimmed by 5 bases and J by 1 base, leaving 11 bases between them. CDR3 loop: CASSLRGENTGELFF. DNA for the CDR3: TGTGCCAGCAGCTTACGGGGAGAGAACACCGGGGAGCTGTTTTTT.

Written as DNA, the CDR3 is TGTGCCAGCAGCTCTCCCCGGAGCACAGATACGCAGTATTTT. It codes for CASSSPRSTDTQYF. The rearrangement uses TRBV7-9 and TRBJ2-3; D remains ambiguous. The CDR3 spans 14 residues. With 4 bases removed from V and 0 bases from J, the gap between germline ends came to 8 bases. Germline lookup yields CDR1 SEHNR and CDR2 FQNEAQ (reference sequence).

The CDR3 DNA sequence: TGCAGCGTTGGGGGACAGGGCACAGATACGCAGTATTTT. It translates to CSVGGQGTDTQYF. The chain combines TRBV29-1 with TRBJ2-3; 8 nucleotides align to TRBD1. The CDR3 length is 13 residues. With V trimmed by 4 bases and J by 1 base, 1 base remained unmatched. Germline CDR1 SQVTM, CDR2 ANQGSEA.

This chain links TRBV5-1 with TRBJ2-1, with D possibly matching TRBD2 (6 bases). Germline V gives CDR1 SGHRS, CDR2 YFSETQ. Deletions cut 3 bases from V and 4 bases from J, with 8 bases between. The CDR3 has 13 residues. Here the CDR3 reads CASSSGTYNEQFF. In nucleotides, the CDR3 is TGCGCCAGCAGCTCCGGGACTTACAATGAGCAGTTCTTC. The variable domain in full, with the rest retrieved from reference TRBV5-1 and TRBJ2-1, is KAGVTQTPRYLIKTRGQQVTLSCSPISGHRSVSWYQQTPGQGLQFLFEYFSETQRNKGNFPGRFSGRQFSNSRSEMNVSTLELGDSALYLCASSSGTYNEQFFGPGTRLTVL.

This clone was seen more than once but under ten times. V usage is TRBV30 and J usage is TRBJ2-1; 11 nucleotides match TRBD1. The length of the CDR3 is 14 residues. The germline gives CDR1 GTSNPN, CDR2 SVGIG (reference sequence). J lost 7 bases, V lost 8 bases, and 10 bases had no gene match. CDR3 in DNA: TGTGCCGGGCACACCGGGACAGGGGGGAATGAGCAGTTCTTC. Translation gives CAGHTGTGGNEQFF.

This rearrangement joins TRBV4-3 to TRBJ1-2; a possible D gene is TRBD1 (5 bases). V was cut by 0 bases and J by 2 bases, with 10 bases left in between. The CDR3 runs 15 residues. Germline CDR1 is LGHNA and CDR2 is YSLEER. CDR3 amino acids: CASSQDGRQNYGYTF. In DNA form, the CDR3 reads TGCGCCAGCAGCCAAGATGGCAGACAGAACTATGGCTACACCTTC.

V is TRBV5-1 and J is TRBJ2-5; D unclear. Per germline, CDR1 SGHRS and CDR2 YFSETQ. CDR3 length: 14 amino acids. V lost 4 bases and J 5 bases, leaving 15 bases between the germline ends. CDR3 bases: TGCGCCAGCAGCCTATCTACCTTCGGGGAGACCCAGTACTTC. Translated: CASSLSTFGETQYF.

The chain joins TRBV4-1 to TRBJ2-7; 13 nucleotides agree with TRBD2. This CDR3 is 17 amino acids long. With 6 bases clipped from V and 12 bases from J, the junction kept 20 bases outside the gene matches. CDR1 and CDR2 (germline): MGHRA, YSYEKL. The CDR3 region is CASRPRADGTSGADSYF. The CDR3 DNA reads TGCGCCAGCAGGCCACGGGCGGACGGGACTAGCGGGGCGGACTCGTACTTC.

This clone occurred many times. The CDR3: CASSSDVSGNTIYF. CDR3 coding DNA: TGTGCCAGCAGCTCTGATGTCTCTGGAAACACCATATATTTT. The chain combines TRBV7-6 with TRBJ1-3; D unclear. With 4 bases removed from V and 0 bases from J, the gap between germline ends came to 7 bases. This CDR3 spans 14 amino acids. Germline V CDR1 and CDR2: SGHVS, FNYEAQ.

The V call is TRBV7-2, the J call TRBJ2-5, with D possibly being TRBD2 (6 bases). Trimming removed 1 base from V and 5 bases from J, with 20 bases in between. The V gene's germline CDR1 is SGHTA and CDR2 FQGNSA. CDR3 size: 17 residues. CDR3: CASSLDAPGLRRETQYF. DNA for the CDR3: TGTGCCAGCAGCTTAGATGCTCCGGGACTGAGGAGGGAGACCCAGTACTTC. Supplemented by reference TRBV7-2 and TRBJ2-5, the full variable domain reads GAGVSQSPSNKVTEKGKDVELRCDPISGHTALYWYRQSLGQGLEFLIYFQGNSAPDKSGLPSDRFSAERTGGSVSTLTIQRTQQEDSAVYLCASSLDAPGLRRETQYFGPGTRLLVL.

This rearrangement joins TRBV29-1 to TRBJ2-5, with a weak D call TRBD2 (6 bases). TRBJ2-7 matches the DNA end more closely, so the J call is doubtful. The V gene's germline CDR1 is SQVTM and CDR2 ANQGSEA. CDR3 length equals 14 residues. CDR3 nucleotides: TGCAGCGCCCGAACCGGGACTTCAAACTACGAGCAGTACTTC. Translated, it gives CSARTGTSNYEQYF.

This clone was counted a few times. The chain couples TRBV7-2 to TRBJ1-2; D not certain. Germline loops: CDR1 SGHTA, CDR2 FQGNSA. With 3 bases removed from V and 6 bases from J, the gap between germline ends came to 8 bases. CDR3 size: 12 residues. The CDR3 nucleotides read TGTGCCAGCAGCTTTTTAGGCGATGGCTACACCTTC. Its protein product is CASSFLGDGYTF. The full variable domain, completed using reference TRBV7-2 and TRBJ1-2, is GAGVSQSPSNKVTEKGKDVELRCDPISGHTALYWYRQSLGQGLEFLIYFQGNSAPDKSGLPSDRFSAERTGGSVSTLTIQRTQQEDSAVYLCASSFLGDGYTFGSGTRLTVV.